This T cell receptor (beta chain) was captured by sequencing in a study of blood T cell repertoires in COVID-19. Study in general: Samples taken during acute and convalescent COVID-19 were collected in the United States, Italy and Spain.

Per the authors' pipeline: Researchers report that nucleated cell counts were estimated from reference gene primer amplification. Generated by immunoSEQ multiplex PCR, the TCRdb table keeps only in-frame clones and is missing some. For V, J and clone size, that table is used; D and trimming come from the DNA. Of some 220,000 clones listed, around 86% are singletons. This CDR3 is 13 amino acids long. Trimming at V came to 5 bases and at J to 4 bases, leaving 4 bases not matched to a gene. The source is a woman in her 40s with acute COVID-19. The source material was PBMCs or T cells enriched from blood (not recorded which). J is TRBJ1-1 and V is TRBV12-3 or TRBV12-4, with 7 bases lining up with TRBD1. The CDR3 DNA reads as TGTGCCAGCAGTCCGACAGGGAGCACTGAAGCTTTCTTT. It yields the protein CASSPTGSTEAFF.